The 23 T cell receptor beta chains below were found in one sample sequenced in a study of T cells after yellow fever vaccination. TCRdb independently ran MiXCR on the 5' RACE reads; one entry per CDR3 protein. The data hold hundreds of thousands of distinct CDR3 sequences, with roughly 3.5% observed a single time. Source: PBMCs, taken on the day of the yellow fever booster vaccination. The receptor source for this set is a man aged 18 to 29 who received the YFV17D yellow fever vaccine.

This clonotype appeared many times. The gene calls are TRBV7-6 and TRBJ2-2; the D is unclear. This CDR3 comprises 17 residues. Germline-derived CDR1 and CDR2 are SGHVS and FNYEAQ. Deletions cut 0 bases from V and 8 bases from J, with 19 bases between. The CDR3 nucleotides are TGTGCCAGCAGCTTAGCCTTCCCCCCCCTCTGCCCGGGGGAGCTGTTTTTT. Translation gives CASSLAFPPLCPGELFF.

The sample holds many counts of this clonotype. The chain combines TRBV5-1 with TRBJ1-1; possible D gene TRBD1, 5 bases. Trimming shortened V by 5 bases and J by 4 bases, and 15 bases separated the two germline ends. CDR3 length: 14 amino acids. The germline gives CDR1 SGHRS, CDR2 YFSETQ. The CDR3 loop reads CASRNQGSSTEAFF. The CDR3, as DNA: TGCGCCAGCAGGAATCAGGGTTCGAGCACTGAAGCTTTCTTT.

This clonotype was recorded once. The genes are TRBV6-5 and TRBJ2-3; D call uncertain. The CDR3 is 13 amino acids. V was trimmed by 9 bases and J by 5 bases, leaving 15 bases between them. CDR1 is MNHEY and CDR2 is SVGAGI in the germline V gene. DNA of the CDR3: TGTGCCAGAAGCCTAGGGCGGTTAGATACGCAGTATTTT. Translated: CARSLGRLDTQYF.

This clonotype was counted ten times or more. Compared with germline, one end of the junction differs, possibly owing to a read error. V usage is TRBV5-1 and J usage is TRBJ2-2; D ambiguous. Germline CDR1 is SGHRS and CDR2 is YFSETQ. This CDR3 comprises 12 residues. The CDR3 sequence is CASSYNTGELFF. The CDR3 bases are TGTGCCAGCAGCTACAACACCGGGGAGCTGTTTTTT.

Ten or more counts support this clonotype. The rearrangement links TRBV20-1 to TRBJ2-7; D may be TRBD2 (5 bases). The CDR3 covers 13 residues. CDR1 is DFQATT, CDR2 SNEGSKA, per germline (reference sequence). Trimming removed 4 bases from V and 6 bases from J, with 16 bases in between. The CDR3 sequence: CSAMKTPSGEQYV. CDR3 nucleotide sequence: TGCAGTGCTATGAAGACCCCCAGCGGCGAGCAGTACGTC.

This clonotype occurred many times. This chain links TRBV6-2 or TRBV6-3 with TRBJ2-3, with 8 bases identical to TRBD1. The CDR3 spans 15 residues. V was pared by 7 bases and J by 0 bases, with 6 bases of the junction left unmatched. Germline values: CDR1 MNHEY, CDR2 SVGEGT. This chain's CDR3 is CASTNRDRSTDTQYF. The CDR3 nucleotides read TGTGCCAGCACAAACCGGGACAGGAGCACAGATACGCAGTATTTT.

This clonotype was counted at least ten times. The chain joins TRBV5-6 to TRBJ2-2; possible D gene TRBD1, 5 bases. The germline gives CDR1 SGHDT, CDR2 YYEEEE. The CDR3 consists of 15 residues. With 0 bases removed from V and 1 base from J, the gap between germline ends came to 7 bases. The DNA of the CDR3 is TGTGCCAGCAGCTTGGCCGGACAGAACACCGGGGAGCTGTTTTTT. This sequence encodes CASSLAGQNTGELFF.

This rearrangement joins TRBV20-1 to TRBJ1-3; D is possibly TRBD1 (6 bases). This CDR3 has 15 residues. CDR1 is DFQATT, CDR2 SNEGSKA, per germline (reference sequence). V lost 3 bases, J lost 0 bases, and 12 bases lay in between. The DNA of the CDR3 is TGCAGTGCTAGGGGGGGGGCAGACTCTGGAAACACCATATATTTT. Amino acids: CSARGGADSGNTIYF.

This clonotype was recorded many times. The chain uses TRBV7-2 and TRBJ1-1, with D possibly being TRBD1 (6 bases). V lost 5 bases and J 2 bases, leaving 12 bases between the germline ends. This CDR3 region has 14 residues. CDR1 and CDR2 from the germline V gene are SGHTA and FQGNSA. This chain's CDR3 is CASSPSGTNTEAFF. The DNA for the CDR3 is TGTGCCAGCAGCCCCTCCGGGACAAACACTGAAGCTTTCTTT.

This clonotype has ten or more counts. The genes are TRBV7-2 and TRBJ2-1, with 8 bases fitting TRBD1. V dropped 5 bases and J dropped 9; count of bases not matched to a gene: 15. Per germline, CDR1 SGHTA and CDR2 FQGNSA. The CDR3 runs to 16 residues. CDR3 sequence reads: CASSGQGAAGIGEQFF. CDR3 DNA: TGTGCCAGCAGCGGCCAGGGGGCCGCGGGAATCGGTGAGCAGTTCTTC.

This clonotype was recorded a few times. As DNA, the CDR3 is TGTGCCAGCAGTGCCGGGCCGCTAGATAGAGATCAGCCCCAGCATTTT. This codes for CASSAGPLDRDQPQHF. The V call is TRBV6-2 or TRBV6-3, the J call TRBJ1-5; the D is unclear. Looked up from germline, CDR1 is MNHEY and CDR2 is SVGEGT. V was pared by 5 bases and J by 5 bases, with 19 bases between. This CDR3 spans 16 amino acids.

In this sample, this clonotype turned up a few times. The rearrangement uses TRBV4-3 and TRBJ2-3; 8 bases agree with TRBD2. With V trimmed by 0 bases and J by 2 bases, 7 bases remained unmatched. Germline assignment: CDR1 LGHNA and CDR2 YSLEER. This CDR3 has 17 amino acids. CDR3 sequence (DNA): TGCGCCAGCAGCCAAGATCCAGCGGGGGAGCACACAGATACGCAGTATTTT. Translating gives CASSQDPAGEHTDTQYF.

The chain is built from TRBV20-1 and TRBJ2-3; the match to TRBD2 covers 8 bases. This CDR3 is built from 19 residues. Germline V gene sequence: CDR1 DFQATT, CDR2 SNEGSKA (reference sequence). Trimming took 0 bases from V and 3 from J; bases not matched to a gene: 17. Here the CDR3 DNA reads TGCAGTGCTAGAGATCAAGCTTCACCCCGCGGGGGGCCTACAGATACGCAGTATTTT. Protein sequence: CSARDQASPRGGPTDTQYF.

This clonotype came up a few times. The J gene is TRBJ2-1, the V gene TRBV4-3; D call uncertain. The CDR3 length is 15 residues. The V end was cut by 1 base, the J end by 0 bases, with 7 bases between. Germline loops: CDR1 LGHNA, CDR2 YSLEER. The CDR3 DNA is TGCGCCAGCAGCCAAGTTTTGAGCTCCTACAATGAGCAGTTCTTC. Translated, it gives CASSQVLSSYNEQFF.

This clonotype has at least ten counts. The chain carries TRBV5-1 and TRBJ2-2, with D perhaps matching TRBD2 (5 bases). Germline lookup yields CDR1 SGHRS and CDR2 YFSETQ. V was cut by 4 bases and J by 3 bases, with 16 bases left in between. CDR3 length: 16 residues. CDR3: CASSPRAGADTGELFF. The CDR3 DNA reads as TGCGCCAGCAGCCCGCGGGCGGGCGCGGACACCGGGGAGCTGTTTTTT.

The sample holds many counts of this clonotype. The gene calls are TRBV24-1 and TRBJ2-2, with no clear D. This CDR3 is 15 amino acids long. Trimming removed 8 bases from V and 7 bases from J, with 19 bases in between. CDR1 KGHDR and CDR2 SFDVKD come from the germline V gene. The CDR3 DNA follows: TGTGCCACCATGTCAAGCCCTGCTCCTTACGGGGAGCTGTTTTTT. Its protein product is CATMSSPAPYGELFF.

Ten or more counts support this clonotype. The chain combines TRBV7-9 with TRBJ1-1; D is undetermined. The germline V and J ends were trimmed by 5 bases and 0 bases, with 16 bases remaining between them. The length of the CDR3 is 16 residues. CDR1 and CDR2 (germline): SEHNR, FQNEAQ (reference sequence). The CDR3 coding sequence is TGTGCCAGCAGCCCCCGACTTGGGGATATGAACACTGAAGCTTTCTTT. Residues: CASSPRLGDMNTEAFF.

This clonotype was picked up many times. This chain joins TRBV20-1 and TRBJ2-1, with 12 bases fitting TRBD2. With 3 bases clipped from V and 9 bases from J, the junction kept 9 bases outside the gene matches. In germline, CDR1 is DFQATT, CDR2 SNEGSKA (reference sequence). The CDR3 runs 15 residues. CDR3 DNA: TGCAGTGCTAGTCTGGCTAGCGGGGGGGCCGCTGAGCAGTTCTTC. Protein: CSASLASGGAAEQFF.

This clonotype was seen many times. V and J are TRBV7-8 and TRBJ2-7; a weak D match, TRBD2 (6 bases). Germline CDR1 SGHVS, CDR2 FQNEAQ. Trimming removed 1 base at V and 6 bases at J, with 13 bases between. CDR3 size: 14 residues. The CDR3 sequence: CASSLGGGVGEQYV. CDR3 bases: TGTGCCAGCAGCTTAGGCGGAGGGGTGGGCGAGCAGTACGTC.

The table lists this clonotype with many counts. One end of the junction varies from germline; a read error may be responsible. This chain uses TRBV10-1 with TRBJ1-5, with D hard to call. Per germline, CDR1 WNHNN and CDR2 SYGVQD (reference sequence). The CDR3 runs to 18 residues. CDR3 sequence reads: CASSVIRWGPGSHQPQHF. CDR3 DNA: TGCGCCAGCAGTGTAATTCGATGGGGTCCGGGTAGCCATCAGCCCCAGCATTTT.

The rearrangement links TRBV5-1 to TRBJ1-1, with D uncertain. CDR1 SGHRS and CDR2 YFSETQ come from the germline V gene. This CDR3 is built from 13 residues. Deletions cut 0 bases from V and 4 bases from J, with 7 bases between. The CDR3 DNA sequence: TGCGCCAGCAGCTTGGCTCATGTCACTGAAGCTTTCTTT. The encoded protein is CASSLAHVTEAFF.

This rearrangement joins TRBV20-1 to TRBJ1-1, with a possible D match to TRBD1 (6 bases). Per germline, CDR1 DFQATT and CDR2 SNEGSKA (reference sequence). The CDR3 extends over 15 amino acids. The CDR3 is CSPRGGMGVVSEAFF. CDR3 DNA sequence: TGCAGCCCGAGAGGGGGAATGGGGGTAGTGTCTGAAGCTTTCTTT.

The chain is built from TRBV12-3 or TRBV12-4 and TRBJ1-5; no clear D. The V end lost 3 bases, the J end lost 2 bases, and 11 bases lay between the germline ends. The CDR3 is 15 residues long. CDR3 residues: CASSLNSGGNQPQHF. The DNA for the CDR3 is TGTGCCAGCAGTTTGAACAGTGGGGGCAATCAGCCCCAGCATTTT.